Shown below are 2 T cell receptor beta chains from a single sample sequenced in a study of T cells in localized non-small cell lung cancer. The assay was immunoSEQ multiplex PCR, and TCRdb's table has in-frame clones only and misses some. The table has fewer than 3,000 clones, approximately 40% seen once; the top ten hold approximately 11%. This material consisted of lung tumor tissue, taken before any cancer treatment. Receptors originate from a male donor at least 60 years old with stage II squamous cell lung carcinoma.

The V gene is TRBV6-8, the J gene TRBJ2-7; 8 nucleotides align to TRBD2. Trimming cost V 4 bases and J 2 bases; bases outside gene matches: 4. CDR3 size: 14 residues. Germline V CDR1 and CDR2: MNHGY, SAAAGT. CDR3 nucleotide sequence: TGTGCCAGCAGTTTTTTAGCGGGGACCTACGAGCAGTACTTC. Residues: CASSFLAGTYEQYF.

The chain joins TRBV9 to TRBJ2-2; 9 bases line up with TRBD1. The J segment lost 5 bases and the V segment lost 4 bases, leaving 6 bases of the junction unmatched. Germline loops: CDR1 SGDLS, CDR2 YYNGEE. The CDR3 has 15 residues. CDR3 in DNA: TGTGCCAGCAGCCCCGACAGGGGGGGAACCGGGGAGCTGTTTTTT. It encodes CASSPDRGGTGELFF.